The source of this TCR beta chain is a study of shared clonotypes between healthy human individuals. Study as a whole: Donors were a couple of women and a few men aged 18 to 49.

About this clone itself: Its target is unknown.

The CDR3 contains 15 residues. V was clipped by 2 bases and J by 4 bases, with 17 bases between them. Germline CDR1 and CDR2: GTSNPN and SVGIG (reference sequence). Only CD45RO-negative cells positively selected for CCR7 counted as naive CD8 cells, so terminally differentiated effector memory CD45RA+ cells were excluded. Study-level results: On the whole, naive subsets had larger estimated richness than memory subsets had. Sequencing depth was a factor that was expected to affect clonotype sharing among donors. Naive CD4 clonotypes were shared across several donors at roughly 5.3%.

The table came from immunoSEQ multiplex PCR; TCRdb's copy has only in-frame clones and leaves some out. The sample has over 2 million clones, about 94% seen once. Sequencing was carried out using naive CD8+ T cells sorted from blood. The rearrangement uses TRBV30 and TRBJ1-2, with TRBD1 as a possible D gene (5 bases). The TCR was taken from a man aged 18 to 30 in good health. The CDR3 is CAWSPEGPGVYGYTF. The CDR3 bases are TGTGCCTGGAGTCCTGAGGGGCCCGGGGTCTATGGCTACACCTTC.